The 2 T cell receptor beta chains in this list originate from one sample, sequenced in a study of response to subunit inactivated influenza vaccine. From the RT-PCR reads, TCRdb called clonotypes with MiXCR, one entry per CDR3 protein. Among roughly 550,000 distinct CDR3 sequences, roughly 25% were seen once, and the ten largest hold 2.5% to 3%. A further study also used this sample, focusing on T cells expressing NK-cell markers. From that report: TCR beta cDNA was generated via 5'RACE template switching incorporating UMIs.

The sequences come from CD4+ T cells sorted from PBMCs, collected 12 days after vaccination. These receptors came from a man aged 50 to 59 who received an inactivated influenza vaccine.

This clonotype came up a few times. The chain joins TRBV20-1 to TRBJ2-1; no firm D call. CDR1 and CDR2 from the germline V gene are DFQATT and SNEGSKA (reference sequence). The CDR3 has 14 residues. Trimming took off 1 base at V and 2 bases at J, with 9 bases between the two ends. This CDR3 reads CSARGVSPYNEQFF. The CDR3 DNA reads TGCAGTGCTAGAGGCGTTTCCCCCTACAATGAGCAGTTCTTC.

The chain uses TRBV6-2 or TRBV6-3 and TRBJ2-6; D gene uncertain. From germline, CDR1 is MNHEY and CDR2 SVGEGT. This CDR3 is 16 amino acids long. V was shortened by 3 bases and J by 0 bases, with 9 bases between the two germline ends. The CDR3 reads CASSYDQASGANVLTF. CDR3 nucleotide sequence: TGTGCCAGCAGTTATGATCAGGCCTCTGGGGCCAACGTCCTGACTTTC.